This TCR beta chain was documented in a study of T cell changes during pregnancy in multiple sclerosis. The V end lost 3 bases, the J end lost 1 base, and 10 bases lay between the germline ends. Germline V gene lookup returns CDR1 KGHSH and CDR2 LQKENI. The CDR3 is 14 amino acids. This table comes from immunoSEQ multiplex PCR, and its TCRdb copy is limited to in-frame clones, with some not included. The table has about 62,000 clones, nearly 90% seen once. The rearrangement links TRBV18 to TRBJ2-7; maybe TRBD1 (6 bases). The receptor was isolated from a female donor with multiple sclerosis, enrolled in a pregnancy study. The sequencing here drew on peripheral blood, taken in the first trimester of pregnancy. In nucleotides, the CDR3 is TGTGCCAGCTCACCTCGGGACACATCCTACGAGCAGTACTTC. Translated: CASSPRDTSYEQYF.